This note documents a single T cell receptor beta chain sequence. Its cognate antigen is unknown. This record comes from a study of OX40 agonist ivuxolimab in advanced cancers. The study's findings and limits: In a subset of nonresponders, normalized T-cell clonal expansion was also low. Clonal expansion by week 6 occurred in CD4+ and CD8+ blood T cells (at 0.1 to 3.0 mg/kg).

V was cut by 3 bases and J by 3 bases, with 9 bases left in between. CDR3 size: 14 residues. From germline, CDR1 is SGHTA and CDR2 FQGNSA. Sampling of blood occurred at baseline, cycle 4 day 1, and cycle 7 day 1. Produced via immunoSEQ multiplex PCR; TCRdb's table is partial and in-frame only. The data show 70,000 to 80,000 clones, with roughly 90% seen just once and roughly 0.89% held by the top ten. This material consisted of CD4+ or CD8+ T cells sorted from blood, taken in a trial of the OX40 agonist ivuxolimab. This sequence joins TRBV7-2 and TRBJ2-1, with D uncertain. This receptor was taken from an adult with an advanced solid tumor such as melanoma, head and neck, liver or kidney cancer. The CDR3 nucleotides are TGTGCCAGCAGCTTGATCACAGTCTACAATGAGCAGTTCTTC. Its translation is CASSLITVYNEQFF. Full variable domain (rest looked up from reference TRBV7-2 and TRBJ2-1): GAGVSQSPSNKVTEKGKDVELRCDPISGHTALYWYRQSLGQGLEFLIYFQGNSAPDKSGLPSDRFSAERTGGSVSTLTIQRTQQEDSAVYLCASSLITVYNEQFFGPGTRLTVL.